The next 16 T cell receptor beta chains were all read from a single sample in a study of T cell responses to AZD1222 COVID-19 vaccine. Profiling relied on immunoSEQ multiplex PCR, and the TCRdb table lists in-frame clones only, not all of them. The sample includes some 140,000 clones, approximately 88% of them seen just once. Sequenced here: peripheral blood, sampled on day 0 of AZD1222 vaccination. Receptors were obtained from an adult in good health.

The genes are TRBV29-1 and TRBJ2-1; 8 bases are a match to TRBD1. In germline, CDR1 is SQVTM, CDR2 ANQGSEA. With V trimmed by 5 bases and J by 3 bases, 3 bases remained unmatched. This CDR3 contains 13 residues. Written as DNA, the CDR3 is TGCAGCGTTCCAGGGGGCGGCTACAATGAGCAGTTCTTC. Translating gives CSVPGGGYNEQFF.

The chain recombines TRBV12-3 or TRBV12-4 with TRBJ1-6; maybe TRBD1 (5 bases). This CDR3 contains 11 residues. With 6 bases removed from V and 13 bases from J, the gap between germline ends came to 10 bases. The CDR3 loop is CASRERGPLHF. The CDR3 DNA sequence: TGTGCCAGCAGGGAACGGGGCCCCCTCCACTTT.

The chain links TRBV9 to TRBJ1-2; 8 positions match TRBD1. The CDR3 spans 15 residues. The J segment lost 4 bases and the V segment lost 4 bases, leaving 9 bases of the junction unmatched. Looked up from germline, CDR1 is SGDLS and CDR2 is YYNGEE. DNA for the CDR3: TGTGCCAGCAGCCCGCGGGACAGGCTGGCCTATGGCTACACCTTC. It specifies CASSPRDRLAYGYTF.

The chain uses TRBV28 and TRBJ2-7; 9 bases match TRBD1. V was pared by 7 bases and J by 3 bases, with 10 bases of the junction left unmatched. The length of the CDR3 is 15 residues. Germline V gene data show CDR1 as MDHEN and CDR2 as SYDVKM. CDR3 amino acids: CASNLGQGWNYEQYF. CDR3 coding DNA: TGTGCCAGCAACTTAGGACAGGGGTGGAACTACGAGCAGTACTTC. Complete variable domain (other parts from reference TRBV28 and TRBJ2-7): DVKVTQSSRYLVKRTGEKVFLECVQDMDHENMFWYRQDPGLGLRLIYFSYDVKMKEKGDIPEGYSVSREKKERFSLILESASTNQTSMYLCASNLGQGWNYEQYFGPGTRLTVT.

The chain has TRBV27 and TRBJ2-7; 10 positions match TRBD2. The germline gives CDR1 MNHEY, CDR2 SMNVEV (reference sequence). Trimming took 6 bases from V and 1 from J; bases not matched to a gene: 12. This CDR3 is 17 amino acids long. This CDR3 reads CASSPTQTSGLSYEQYF. DNA for the CDR3: TGTGCCAGCAGCCCAACGCAGACTAGCGGGCTATCCTACGAGCAGTACTTC.

V is TRBV6-1 and J is TRBJ1-2; no reliable D call. The CDR3 sequence is 13 residues long. Germline lookup yields CDR1 MNHNS and CDR2 SASEGT. V dropped 1 base and J dropped 5 bases, with 8 bases sitting between them. CDR3 sequence (DNA): TGTGCCAGCAGTGAAGAGAGAGCTTATGGCTACACCTTC. Its protein product is CASSEERAYGYTF.

CDR3 coding DNA: TGTGCCTGGACCCCTGGAAACACCATATATTTT. It is translated as CAWTPGNTIYF. This chain links TRBV30 with TRBJ1-3; D remains unclear. Germline CDR1 and CDR2: GTSNPN and SVGIG (reference sequence). Between the trimmed V and J ends, which lost 4 bases and 2 bases, there was a span of 3 bases. The CDR3 extends over 11 amino acids.

This rearrangement joins TRBV6-5 to TRBJ1-3; D might be TRBD1 (6 bases). With 6 bases removed from V and 2 bases from J, the gap between germline ends came to 14 bases. In germline, CDR1 is MNHEY, CDR2 SVGAGI. CDR3 length equals 15 residues. The CDR3 nucleotides read TGTGCCAGCAGATTAACAGCAGGGGCTGGAAACACCATATATTTT. Translated: CASRLTAGAGNTIYF.

Only one count was recorded for this clone. The rearrangement uses TRBV3-1 (or the pseudogene TRBV3-2) and TRBJ2-2; D call uncertain. Per the germline V gene, CDR1 is LGHDT and CDR2 is YNNKEL (reference sequence). The CDR3 has 14 amino acids. Trimming took off 4 bases at V and 6 bases at J, with 12 bases between the two ends. CDR3 sequence: CASSPVWGAGELFF. DNA of the CDR3: TGTGCCAGCAGCCCCGTATGGGGTGCCGGGGAGCTGTTTTTT.

The rearrangement links TRBV28 to TRBJ1-2, with TRBD1 matching 7 bases. This CDR3 has 14 amino acids. Germline trimming cut 3 bases from V and 4 bases from J; bases unmatched to any gene: 5. In germline, CDR1 is MDHEN, CDR2 SYDVKM. The CDR3: CASSFSDRIYGYTF. The CDR3 coding sequence is TGTGCCAGCAGTTTCTCGGACAGGATCTATGGCTACACCTTC.

The chain recombines TRBV29-1 with TRBJ1-1; no firm D call. The CDR3 loop spans 13 amino acids. The germline CDR1 and CDR2 sequences are SQVTM and ANQGSEA. Trimming stripped 4 bases from V and 2 bases from J, with 11 bases between. The CDR3 is CSVVSQTNTEAFF. The DNA of the CDR3 is TGCAGCGTTGTGTCCCAGACTAACACTGAAGCTTTCTTT.

This clone was seen just once. V is TRBV9 and J is TRBJ2-7; TRBD1 aligns across 7 bases. This CDR3 is 15 amino acids long. With 0 bases clipped from V and 2 bases from J, the junction kept 5 bases outside the gene matches. The V gene's germline CDR1 is SGDLS and CDR2 YYNGEE. The CDR3 DNA is TGTGCCAGCAGCGTAGCCTGGGGACAGACCTACGAGCAGTACTTC. Amino acid sequence: CASSVAWGQTYEQYF.

V and J are TRBV19 and TRBJ1-1; TRBD1 aligns across 8 bases. V shed 4 bases, J shed 5 bases, and the junction held 3 bases outside the gene matches. Germline CDR1 LNHDA, CDR2 SQIVND (reference sequence). The CDR3 length is 13 residues. CDR3 in DNA: TGTGCCAGTAGTAAACAGGGGGGGACTGAAGCTTTCTTT. Its protein is CASSKQGGTEAFF. Supplemented by reference TRBV19 and TRBJ1-1, the full variable domain reads DGGITQSPKYLFRKEGQNVTLSCEQNLNHDAMYWYRQDPGQGLRLIYYSQIVNDFQKGDIAEGYSVSREKKESFPLTVTSAQKNPTAFYLCASSKQGGTEAFFGQGTRLTVV.

The V gene is TRBV28, the J gene TRBJ1-6; possibly TRBD1 for D (5 bases). V was clipped by 7 bases and J by 5 bases, with 18 bases between them. CDR1 is MDHEN and CDR2 is SYDVKM in the germline V gene. The CDR3 length is 16 residues. CDR3 nucleotide sequence: TGTGCCAGCACGCCCCAGTGGGGCGGGAATAATTCACCCCTCCACTTT. It translates to CASTPQWGGNNSPLHF.

The CDR3 spells CSVEGVLGNEQFF. The CDR3 DNA reads as TGCAGCGTTGAGGGGGTTCTAGGCAATGAGCAGTTCTTC. This sequence joins TRBV29-1 and TRBJ2-1; D might be TRBD1 or TRBD2, each matching 5 bases. The V gene lost 3 bases and the J gene lost 6 bases, with 12 bases spanning the gap. CDR1 and CDR2 from the germline V gene are SQVTM and ANQGSEA. CDR3 length: 13 residues.

The chain joins TRBV30 to TRBJ2-5; D unclear. The V and J ends lost 3 bases and 5 bases respectively, with 19 bases between them. The CDR3 contains 15 residues. Germline V gene data show CDR1 as GTSNPN and CDR2 as SVGIG (reference sequence). CDR3 nucleotide sequence: TGTGCCTGGAGCCCCCCAACCCCGAGTGGGGAGACCCAGTACTTC. Amino acid sequence: CAWSPPTPSGETQYF.